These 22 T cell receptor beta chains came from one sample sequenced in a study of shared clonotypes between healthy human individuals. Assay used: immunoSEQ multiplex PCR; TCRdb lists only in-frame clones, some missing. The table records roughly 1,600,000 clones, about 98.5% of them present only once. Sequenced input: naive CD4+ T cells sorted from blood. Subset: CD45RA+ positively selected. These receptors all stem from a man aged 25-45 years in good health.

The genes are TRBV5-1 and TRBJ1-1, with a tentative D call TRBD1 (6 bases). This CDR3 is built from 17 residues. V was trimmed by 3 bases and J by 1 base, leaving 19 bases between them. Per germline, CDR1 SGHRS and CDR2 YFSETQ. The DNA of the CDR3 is TGCGCCAGCAGCTGGGGTCTGAGGGGGGCAAAGAACACTGAAGCTTTCTTT. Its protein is CASSWGLRGAKNTEAFF.

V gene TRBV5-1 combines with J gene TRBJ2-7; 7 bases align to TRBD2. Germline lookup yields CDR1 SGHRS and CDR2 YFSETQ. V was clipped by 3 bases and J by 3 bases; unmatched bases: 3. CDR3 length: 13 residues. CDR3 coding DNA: TGCGCCAGCAGCTCGGGAGGACGCTACGAGCAGTACTTC. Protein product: CASSSGGRYEQYF. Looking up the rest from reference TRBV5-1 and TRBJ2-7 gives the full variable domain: KAGVTQTPRYLIKTRGQQVTLSCSPISGHRSVSWYQQTPGQGLQFLFEYFSETQRNKGNFPGRFSGRQFSNSRSEMNVSTLELGDSALYLCASSSGGRYEQYFGPGTRLTVT.

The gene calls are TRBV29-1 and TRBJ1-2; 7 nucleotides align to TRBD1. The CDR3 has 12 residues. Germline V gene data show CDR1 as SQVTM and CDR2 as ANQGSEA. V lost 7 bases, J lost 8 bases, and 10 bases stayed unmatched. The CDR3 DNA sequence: TGCAGCGCACGGGGACAGTCGGGGGGCTACACCTTC. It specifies CSARGQSGGYTF. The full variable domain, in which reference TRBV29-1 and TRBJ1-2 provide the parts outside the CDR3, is SAVISQKPSRDICQRGTSLTIQCQVDSQVTMMFWYRQQPGQSLTLIATANQGSEATYESGFVIDKFPISRPNLTFSTLTVSNMSPEDSSIYLCSARGQSGGYTFGSGTRLTVV.

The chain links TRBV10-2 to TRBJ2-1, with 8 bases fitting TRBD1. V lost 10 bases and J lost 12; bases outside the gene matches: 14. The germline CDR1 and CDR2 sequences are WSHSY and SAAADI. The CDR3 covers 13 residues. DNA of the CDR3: TGCGCCACCATCTCGGGTCAGGGGGCTTGGCAGTTCTTC. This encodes CATISGQGAWQFF.

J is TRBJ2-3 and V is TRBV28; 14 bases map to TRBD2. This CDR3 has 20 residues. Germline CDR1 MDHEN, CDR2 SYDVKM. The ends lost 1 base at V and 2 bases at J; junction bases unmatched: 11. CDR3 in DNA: TGTGCCAGCAGTTTATCCGTTAGGGGACTAGCGGGAGCCCCCACAGATACGCAGTATTTT. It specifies CASSLSVRGLAGAPTDTQYF.

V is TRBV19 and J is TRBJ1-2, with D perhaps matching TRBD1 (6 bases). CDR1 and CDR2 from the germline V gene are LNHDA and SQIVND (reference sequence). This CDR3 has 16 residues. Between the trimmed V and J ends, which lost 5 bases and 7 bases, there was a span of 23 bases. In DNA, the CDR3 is TGTGCCAGTAGTGCAAGTACAGGGTCGATATTGGGTGGCTACACCTTC. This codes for CASSASTGSILGGYTF.

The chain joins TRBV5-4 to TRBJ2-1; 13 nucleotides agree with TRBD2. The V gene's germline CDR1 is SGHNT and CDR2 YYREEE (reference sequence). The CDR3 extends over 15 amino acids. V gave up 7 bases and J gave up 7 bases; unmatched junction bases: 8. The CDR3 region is CASAQTSGRDNEQFF. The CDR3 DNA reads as TGTGCCAGCGCACAAACTAGCGGGAGGGATAATGAGCAGTTCTTC. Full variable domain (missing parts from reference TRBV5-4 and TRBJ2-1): ETGVTQSPTHLIKTRGQQVTLRCSSQSGHNTVSWYQQALGQGPQFIFQYYREEENGRGNFPPRFSGLQFPNYSSELNVNALELDDSALYLCASAQTSGRDNEQFFGPGTRLTVL.

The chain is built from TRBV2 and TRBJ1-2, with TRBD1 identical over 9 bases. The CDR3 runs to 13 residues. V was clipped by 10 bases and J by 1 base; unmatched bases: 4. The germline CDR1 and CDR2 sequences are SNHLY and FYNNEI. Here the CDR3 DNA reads TGTGCCATCGGACAGGGGAATAACTATGGCTACACCTTC. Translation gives CAIGQGNNYGYTF.

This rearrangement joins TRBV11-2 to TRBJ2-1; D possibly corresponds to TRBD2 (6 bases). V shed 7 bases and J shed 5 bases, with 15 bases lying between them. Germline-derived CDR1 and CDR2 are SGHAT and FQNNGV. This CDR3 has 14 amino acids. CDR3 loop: CASTLGLANNEQFF. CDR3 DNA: TGTGCCAGCACCCTGGGGCTAGCGAACAATGAGCAGTTCTTC. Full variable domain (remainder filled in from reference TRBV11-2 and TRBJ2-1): EAGVAQSPRYKIIEKRQSVAFWCNPISGHATLYWYQQILGQGPKLLIQFQNNGVVDDSQLPKDRFSAERLKGVDSTLKIQPAKLEDSAVYLCASTLGLANNEQFFGPGTRLTVL.

The CDR3 DNA sequence: TGTGCCAGTCGGACCGCTCTGGGAAACACCATATATTTT. Encoded protein: CASRTALGNTIYF. The chain has TRBV28 and TRBJ1-3; D uncertain. Germline assignment: CDR1 MDHEN and CDR2 SYDVKM. The CDR3 is 13 amino acids. V lost 9 bases to trimming and J lost 4 bases, with 13 bases between them.

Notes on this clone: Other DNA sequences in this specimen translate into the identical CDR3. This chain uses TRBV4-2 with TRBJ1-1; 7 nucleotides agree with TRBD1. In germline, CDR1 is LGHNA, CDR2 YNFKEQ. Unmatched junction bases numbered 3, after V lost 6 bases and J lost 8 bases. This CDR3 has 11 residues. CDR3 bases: TGTGCCAGCAGTCAGGACAGGGAAGCTTTCTTT. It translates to CASSQDREAFF.

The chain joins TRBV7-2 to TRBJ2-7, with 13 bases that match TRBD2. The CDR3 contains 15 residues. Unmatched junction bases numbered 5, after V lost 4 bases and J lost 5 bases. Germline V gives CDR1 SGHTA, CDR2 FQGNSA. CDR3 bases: TGTGCCAGCAGCTCCGGACTAGCGGGAGTCCACGAGCAGTACTTC. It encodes CASSSGLAGVHEQYF. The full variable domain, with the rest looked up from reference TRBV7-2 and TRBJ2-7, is GAGVSQSPSNKVTEKGKDVELRCDPISGHTALYWYRQSLGQGLEFLIYFQGNSAPDKSGLPSDRFSAERTGGSVSTLTIQRTQQEDSAVYLCASSSGLAGVHEQYFGPGTRLTVT.

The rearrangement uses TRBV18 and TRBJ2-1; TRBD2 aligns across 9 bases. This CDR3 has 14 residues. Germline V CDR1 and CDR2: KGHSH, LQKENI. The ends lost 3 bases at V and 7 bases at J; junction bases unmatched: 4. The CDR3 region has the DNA TGTGCCAGCTCACCGCTAGCGGGGTTGAATGAGCAGTTCTTC. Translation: CASSPLAGLNEQFF.

CDR3 DNA: TGTGCCAGTAGTATAGGAGGGACAGGGGAAGAGACCCAGTACTTC. Encoded protein: CASSIGGTGEETQYF. V usage is TRBV19 and J usage is TRBJ2-5; 10 bases are a match to TRBD1. Per the germline V gene, CDR1 is LNHDA and CDR2 is SQIVND (reference sequence). The CDR3 length is 15 residues. The V and J ends lost 1 base and 3 bases, in that order; junction bases with no gene match: 2.

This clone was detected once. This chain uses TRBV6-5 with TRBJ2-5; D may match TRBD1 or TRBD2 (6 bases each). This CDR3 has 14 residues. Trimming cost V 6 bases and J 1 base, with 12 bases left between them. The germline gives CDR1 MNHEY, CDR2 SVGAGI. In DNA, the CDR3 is TGTGCCAGCAGACCCTGGGGGGCCCAAGAGACCCAGTACTTC. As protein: CASRPWGAQETQYF.

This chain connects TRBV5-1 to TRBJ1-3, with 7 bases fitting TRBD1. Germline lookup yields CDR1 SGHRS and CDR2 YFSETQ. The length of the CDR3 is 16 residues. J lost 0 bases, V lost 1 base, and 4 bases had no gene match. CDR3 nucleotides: TGCGCCAGCAGCTTGAGGAGACAGGGCTCTGGAAACACCATATATTTT. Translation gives CASSLRRQGSGNTIYF.

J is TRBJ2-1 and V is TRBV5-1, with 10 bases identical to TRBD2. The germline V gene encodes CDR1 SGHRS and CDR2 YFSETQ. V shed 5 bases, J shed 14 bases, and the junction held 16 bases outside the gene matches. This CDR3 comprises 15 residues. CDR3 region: CASRTGLAETGREFF. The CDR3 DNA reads TGCGCCAGCAGGACAGGACTAGCGGAAACCGGGCGGGAGTTCTTC.

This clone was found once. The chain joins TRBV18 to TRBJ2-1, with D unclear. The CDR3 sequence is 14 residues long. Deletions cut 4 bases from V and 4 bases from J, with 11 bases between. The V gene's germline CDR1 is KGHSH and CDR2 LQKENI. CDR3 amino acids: CASSLLTAYNEQFF. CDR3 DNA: TGTGCCAGCTCACTACTGACGGCATACAATGAGCAGTTCTTC. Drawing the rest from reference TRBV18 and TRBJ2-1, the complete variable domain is NAGVMQNPRHLVRRRGQEARLRCSPMKGHSHVYWYRQLPEEGLKFMVYLQKENIIDESGMPKERFSAEFPKEGPSILRIQQVVRGDSAAYFCASSLLTAYNEQFFGPGTRLTVL.

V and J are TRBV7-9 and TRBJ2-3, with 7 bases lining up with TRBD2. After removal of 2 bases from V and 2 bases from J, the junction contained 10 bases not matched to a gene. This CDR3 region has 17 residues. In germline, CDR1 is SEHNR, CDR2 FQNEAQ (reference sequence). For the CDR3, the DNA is TGTGCCAGCAGCTTAAGTGGAGGGGAGGGGCTCACAGATACGCAGTATTTT. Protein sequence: CASSLSGGEGLTDTQYF.

The CDR3 DNA follows: TGTGCCAGCAGTGATATGGGTCGACAGACCTACGAGCAGTACTTC. It encodes CASSDMGRQTYEQYF. The V call is TRBV25-1, the J call TRBJ2-7; D possibly corresponds to TRBD1 (5 bases). The CDR3 runs to 15 residues. Between the trimmed V and J ends, which lost 3 bases and 2 bases, there was a span of 14 bases. Germline assignment: CDR1 MGHDK and CDR2 SYGVNS.

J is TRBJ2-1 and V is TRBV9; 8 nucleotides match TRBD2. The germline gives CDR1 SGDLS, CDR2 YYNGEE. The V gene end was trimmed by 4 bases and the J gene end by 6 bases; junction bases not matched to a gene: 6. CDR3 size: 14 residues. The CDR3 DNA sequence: TGTGCCAGCAGCACCTCGGGAGGGCCCAATGAGCAGTTCTTC. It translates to CASSTSGGPNEQFF.

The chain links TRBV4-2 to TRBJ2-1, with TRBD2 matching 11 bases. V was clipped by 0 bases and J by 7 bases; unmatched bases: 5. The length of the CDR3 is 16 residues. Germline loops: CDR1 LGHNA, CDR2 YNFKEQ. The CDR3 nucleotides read TGTGCCAGCAGCCAAGAAGTGGGACTAGCGGAGAATGAGCAGTTCTTC. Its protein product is CASSQEVGLAENEQFF.